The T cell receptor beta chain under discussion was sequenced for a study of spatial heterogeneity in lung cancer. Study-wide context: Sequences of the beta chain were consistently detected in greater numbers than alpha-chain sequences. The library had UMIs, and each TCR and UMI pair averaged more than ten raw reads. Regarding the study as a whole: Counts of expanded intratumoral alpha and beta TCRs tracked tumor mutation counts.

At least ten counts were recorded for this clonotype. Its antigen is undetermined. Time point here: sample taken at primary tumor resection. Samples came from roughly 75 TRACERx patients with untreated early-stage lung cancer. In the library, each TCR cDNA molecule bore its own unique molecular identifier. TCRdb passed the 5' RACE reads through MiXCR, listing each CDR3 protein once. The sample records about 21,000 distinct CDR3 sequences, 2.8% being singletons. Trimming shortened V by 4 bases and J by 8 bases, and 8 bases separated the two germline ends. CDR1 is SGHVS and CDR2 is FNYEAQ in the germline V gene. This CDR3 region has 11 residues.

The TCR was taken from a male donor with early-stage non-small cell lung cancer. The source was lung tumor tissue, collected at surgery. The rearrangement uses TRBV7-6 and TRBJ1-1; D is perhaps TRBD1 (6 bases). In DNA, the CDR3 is TGTGCCAGCAGCTCAGGGGTGGAAGCTTTCTTT. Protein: CASSSGVEAFF.